What follows describes a single TCR beta chain. The target antigen is unknown. The source of the sample is a study of multiple sclerosis patients with progressive multifocal leukoencephalopathy. Study observations and caveats: Expanded clones at PML onset predated and persisted through natalizumab therapy. In most PML patients, TRB repertoires appeared less diverse by entropy.

Stated time point: 6 to 7 months of natalizumab therapy. Synthetic inline TR CDR3 controls covering all V-J pairings were spiked into each PCR. TCRdb's table, derived via immunoSEQ multiplex PCR, lists solely in-frame clones and lacks some. Seen here are tens of thousands of clones, over 85% observed once, and the top ten hold about 1.4%. The clonotype was recovered from a human donor with multiple sclerosis. The sequenced sample was PBMCs, obtained from a patient treated with natalizumab.

CDR3 DNA: TGCAGCGTTGAAGGGGTTCCAGGACAGGGGGCGCTTGAGCAGTACTTC. This translates into CSVEGVPGQGALEQYF. V and J are TRBV29-1 and TRBJ2-7, with TRBD1 identical over 11 bases. The J segment lost 7 bases and the V segment lost 1 base, leaving 12 bases of the junction unmatched. Per the germline V gene, CDR1 is SQVTM and CDR2 is ANQGSEA. This CDR3 is 16 amino acids long.